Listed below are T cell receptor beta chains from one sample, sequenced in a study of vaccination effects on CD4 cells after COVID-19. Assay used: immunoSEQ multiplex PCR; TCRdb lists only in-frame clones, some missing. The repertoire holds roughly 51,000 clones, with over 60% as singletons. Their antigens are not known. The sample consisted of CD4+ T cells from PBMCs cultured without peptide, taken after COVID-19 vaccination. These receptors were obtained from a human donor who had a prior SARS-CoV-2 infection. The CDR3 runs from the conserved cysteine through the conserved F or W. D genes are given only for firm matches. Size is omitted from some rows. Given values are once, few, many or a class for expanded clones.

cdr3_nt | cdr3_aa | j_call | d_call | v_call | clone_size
TGTGCCAGTCGACAAACAGGGGGCACTGAAGCTTTCTTT | CASRQTGGTEAFF | TRBJ1-1 | TRBD1 | TRBV19 | -
TGTGCCAGCAGTGAACAGGGGTACAATGAGCAGTTCTTC | CASSEQGYNEQFF | TRBJ2-1 | TRBD1 | TRBV11-3 | -
TGTGCCAGCAATCAGGAGGGGGGGCGACAGCCCCAGCATTTT | CASNQEGGRQPQHF | TRBJ1-5 | - | TRBV2 | -
TGTGCCAGCAGCCCTCAAGAGACCCAGTACTTC | CASSPQETQYF | TRBJ2-5 | - | TRBV21-1 | -
TGTGCCAGCAGCCCGGGACCGGGACAGCAAGAGACCCAGTACTTC | CASSPGPGQQETQYF | TRBJ2-5 | TRBD1 | TRBV11-3 | -
TGCGCCAGCAGCTTGGATCACAGGCTGTTGGATCGACGTTTT | CASSLDHRLLDRRF | TRBJ2-3 | - | TRBV5-1 | -
TGTGCCAGCAGCTTGAGAATAAGCAGGGGTACTGAAAAACTGTTTTTT | CASSLRISRGTEKLFF | TRBJ1-4 | - | TRBV5-4 | -
TGTGCCAGCTCACCACTCAGGAGGGATGAGCAGTTCTTC | CASSPLRRDEQFF | TRBJ2-1 | - | TRBV18 | -
TGTGCCAGCAGTACCTCCGGGACAGACTCCTACGAGCAGTACTTC | CASSTSGTDSYEQYF | TRBJ2-7 | TRBD1 | TRBV27 | -
TGTGCCAGCTCTCCTAGCGGGAGTTTCAATGAGCAGTTCTTC | CASSPSGSFNEQFF | TRBJ2-1 | TRBD2 | TRBV18 | -
TGTGCCAGCAGCCAAGGCGTACTAGCGGGAGGCCCCTATCCGCCATACGAGCAGTACTTC | CASSQGVLAGGPYPPYEQYF | TRBJ2-7 | TRBD2 | TRBV14 | -
TGTGCCAGCAGCTTACTCCCTAGCGGGAGGAAGAGCTCCTACGAGCAGTACTTC | CASSLLPSGRKSSYEQYF | TRBJ2-7 | TRBD2 | TRBV7-2 | -
TGTGCCAGCAGCATACTAGCGGGAGTCTACAATGAGCAGTTCTTC | CASSILAGVYNEQFF | TRBJ2-1 | TRBD2 | TRBV7-9 | -
TGCGCCAGCGTCAAGCCCGGGGGCAGCTCGAACACCGGGGAGCTGTTTTTT | CASVKPGGSSNTGELFF | TRBJ2-2 | - | TRBV23-1 | -
TGTGCCAGTAGTAGCGGACTAGCGGGATACTACAATGAGCAGTTCTTC | CASSSGLAGYYNEQFF | TRBJ2-1 | TRBD2 | TRBV19 | once
TGTGCCAGCTCAACGTCCGGGACAGGGTCTGGAAACACCATATATTTT | CASSTSGTGSGNTIYF | TRBJ1-3 | TRBD1 | TRBV18 | few
TGTGCCACGGGGACAGAGCAAGAGACCCAGTACTTC | CATGTEQETQYF | TRBJ2-5 | TRBD1 | TRBV5-4 | -
TGCGCCAGCAGCCCCTACTCGGGACAGGGGGCGCCAGGAAACACCATATATTTT | CASSPYSGQGAPGNTIYF | TRBJ1-3 | TRBD1 | TRBV4-3 | -
TGTGCCACCGGGGGGGAGGGGGGCAATCAGCCCCAGCATTTT | CATGGEGGNQPQHF | TRBJ1-5 | - | TRBV24-1 | -
TGTGCCAGCAGCCGGGGTTGGCAGACCTACGAGCAGTACTTC | CASSRGWQTYEQYF | TRBJ2-7 | - | TRBV7-2 | once
TGTGCCAGCAGCCGACAGGGAATGAACACTGAAGCTTTCTTT | CASSRQGMNTEAFF | TRBJ1-1 | TRBD1 | TRBV3-1/TRBV3-2 | few
TGCGCCAGCAGCCCGATCCAGCTAGCGGGACCCGGGGAGCTGTTTTTT | CASSPIQLAGPGELFF | TRBJ2-2 | TRBD2 | TRBV4-3 | -
TGTGCCAGCAGTTTTGGGCGCTATCGGGAGACCCAGTACTTC | CASSFGRYRETQYF | TRBJ2-5 | - | TRBV27 | -
TGTGCCAGCAGCCAAGAAGCAGGGGGAGAGACCCAGTACTTC | CASSQEAGGETQYF | TRBJ2-5 | TRBD1 | TRBV3-1/TRBV3-2 | once
TGTGCCAGTAGTATGAGGGGAAACACTGAAGCTTTCTTT | CASSMRGNTEAFF | TRBJ1-1 | - | TRBV19 | -
TGCGCCAGCAGCCCGAGGGGGCTAACTAATGAAAAACTGTTTTTT | CASSPRGLTNEKLFF | TRBJ1-4 | TRBD1 | TRBV4-3 | -
TGTGCCAGCAGTTACTCGGCGAGGGGGGGATCCACTGAAGCTTTCTTT | CASSYSARGGSTEAFF | TRBJ1-1 | - | TRBV6-5 | -
TGCGCCAGCAGCCCCCCAGGGGCGGCAGGGACTAATGAGCAGTTCTTC | CASSPPGAAGTNEQFF | TRBJ2-1 | - | TRBV5-1 | -
TGTGCCAGCAGCTCGAACGCAGGGGGCGCGAGCACTGAAGCTTTCTTT | CASSSNAGGASTEAFF | TRBJ1-1 | TRBD1 | TRBV7-3 | -
TGTGCCAGCAGACTCGGGGTAGCGGGGATCTACGAGCAGTACTTC | CASRLGVAGIYEQYF | TRBJ2-7 | TRBD2 | TRBV6-5 | -
TGTGCCAGCAGCGCCATAGCGGGAGTGGGCACAGATACGCAGTATTTT | CASSAIAGVGTDTQYF | TRBJ2-3 | TRBD2 | TRBV7-9 | -
TGTGCCAGCACCACACAGGGAACGGGAGGCGGCTACACCTTC | CASTTQGTGGGYTF | TRBJ1-2 | - | TRBV2 | few
TGCGCCAGCAGCCAAGGGACTAGGGGGCAGTACTTC | CASSQGTRGQYF | TRBJ2-7 | TRBD2 | TRBV4-3 | few
TGTGCCAGCATCTTCGGGGGCGCGAACACCGGGGAGCTGTTTTTT | CASIFGGANTGELFF | TRBJ2-2 | - | TRBV2 | -
TGTGCCAGCAGTACAACCAGCGACAATGAGCAGTTCTTC | CASSTTSDNEQFF | TRBJ2-1 | - | TRBV2 | -
TGTGCTAGTGGTTTGGTACTCGGTGGGACAGACGGAAACACCATATATTTT | CASGLVLGGTDGNTIYF | TRBJ1-3 | TRBD1 | TRBV12-5 | -
TGTGCCATCAGTCTAAGCAGGGAAAAACTGTTTTTT | CAISLSREKLFF | TRBJ1-4 | - | TRBV10-3 | few
TGCGCCAGCAGCCCCGGGGAGGCAACTAATGAAAAACTGTTTTTT | CASSPGEATNEKLFF | TRBJ1-4 | - | TRBV5-1 | -
TGTGCCAGCAGCACATGGGACGGGAACACTGAAGCTTTCTTT | CASSTWDGNTEAFF | TRBJ1-1 | - | TRBV7-9 | -
TGTGCCAGTACCCTGCGGGGATTCACAGATACGCAGTATTTT | CASTLRGFTDTQYF | TRBJ2-3 | - | TRBV19 | -